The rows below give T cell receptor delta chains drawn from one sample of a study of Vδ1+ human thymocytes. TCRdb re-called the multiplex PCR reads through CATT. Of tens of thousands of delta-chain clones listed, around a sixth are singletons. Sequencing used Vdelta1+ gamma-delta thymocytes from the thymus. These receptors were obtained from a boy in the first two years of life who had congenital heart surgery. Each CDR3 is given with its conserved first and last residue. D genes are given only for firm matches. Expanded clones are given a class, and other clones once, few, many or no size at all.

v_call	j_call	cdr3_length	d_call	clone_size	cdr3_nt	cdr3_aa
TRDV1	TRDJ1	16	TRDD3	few	TGTGCTCTTGCTACTGCGTCTGGGGGATACTCCGATAAACTCATCTTT	CALATASGGYSDKLIF
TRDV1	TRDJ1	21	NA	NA	TGTGCTCTTGGGGAACTGCCCTTCCTACTGTCTGGGGGAACCAAGGCGGATAAACTCATCTTT	CALGELPFLLSGGTKADKLIF
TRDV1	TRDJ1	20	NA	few	TGTGCTCTTGGGGTCGCCATCGTAGATGTGCTTGGGGGGGCCCTCGATAAACTCATCTTT	CALGVAIVDVLGGALDKLIF
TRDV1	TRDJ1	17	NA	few	TGTGCTCTTGGGGAACTTATTTGGTTGGGGTACACCGATAAACTCATCTTT	CALGELIWLGYTDKLIF
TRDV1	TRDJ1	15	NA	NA	TGTGCTCTTGGGGAAGCTCCCCAGAAGACCGATAAACTCATCTTT	CALGEAPQKTDKLIF
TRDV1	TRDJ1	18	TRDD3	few	TGTGCTCTTGGGGAGATTTCCCCTCTACTGGGGGTCACCGATAAACTCATCTTT	CALGEISPLLGVTDKLIF
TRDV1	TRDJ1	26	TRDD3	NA	TGTGCTCTTGGGGAACTCAGCCCTCCCCCTTATTATTACTGGGGGATACGCGGGGAAAACACCGATAAACTCATCTTT	CALGELSPPPYYYWGIRGENTDKLIF
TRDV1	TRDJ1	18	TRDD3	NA	TGTGCTCTTGGGGAACTAGCCCTATTCGGATACGTGGGCGATAAACTCATCTTT	CALGELALFGYVGDKLIF
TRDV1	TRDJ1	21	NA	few	TGTGCTCTTGGAATTCCTACCCTTCGATACTGGGGTCTCCTAGGGCGGGATAAACTCATCTTT	CALGIPTLRYWGLLGRDKLIF
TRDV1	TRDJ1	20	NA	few	TGTGCTCTTGGGGATCCCCTTCCTACCGTACTGGGGGAGTACACCGATAAACTCATCTTT	CALGDPLPTVLGEYTDKLIF
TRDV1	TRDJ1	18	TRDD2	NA	TGTGCTCTTGGGCCCCGGCCTTCCTACGACCCGGGGGAAGACAAACTCATCTTT	CALGPRPSYDPGEDKLIF
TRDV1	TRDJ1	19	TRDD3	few	TGTGCTCTTGGGGAACTGAGGTGGGGGATAGCGGCATTACACGGTAAACTCATCTTT	CALGELRWGIAALHGKLIF
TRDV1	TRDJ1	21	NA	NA	TGTGCTCTTGGGGACCCCTACTTTCTCCGGGGGTTACACCTGTACACCGATAAACTCATCTTT	CALGDPYFLRGLHLYTDKLIF
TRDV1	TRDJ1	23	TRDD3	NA	TGTGCTCTTGGGGAAGTGGAGCCCGCCGTCCCAGGCGAACTGGGGGGAATGTCCGATAAACTCATCTTT	CALGEVEPAVPGELGGMSDKLIF
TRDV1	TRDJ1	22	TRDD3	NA	TGTGCTCTTGGGGACCCTTTCCTACCCCAGACTGGGGGATACGCGAAGACCGATAAACTCATCTTT	CALGDPFLPQTGGYAKTDKLIF
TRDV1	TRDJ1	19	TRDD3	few	TGTGCTCTTGGGGAACGGTTCCCCCGATTTGGGGGATCCACCGATAAACTCATCTTT	CALGERFPRFGGSTDKLIF
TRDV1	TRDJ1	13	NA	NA	NA	CALGELIFGGLIF
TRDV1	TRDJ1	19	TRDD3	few	TGTGCTCTTGGGGAATGTGTGGCCGGGGGTCTGGGGGACACCGATAAACTCATCTTT	CALGECVAGGLGDTDKLIF
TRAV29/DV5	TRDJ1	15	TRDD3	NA	TGTGCCGCAAGCGATTCCTACTGGGGGATAAAGGAACTCATCTTT	CAASDSYWGIKELIF
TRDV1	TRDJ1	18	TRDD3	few	TGTGCTCTTGGGGAACTATCGCGATGGGGGACGTACACCGATAAACTCATCTTT	CALGELSRWGTYTDKLIF
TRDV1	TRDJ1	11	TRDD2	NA	TGTGCTCTTGGGCTCCCTTCCTCGCTCATCTTT	CALGLPSSLIF
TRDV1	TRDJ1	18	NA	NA	TGTGCTCTTGGGACCCGACTTAGTGTACTGGGTATCGCCGATAAACTCATCTTT	CALGTRLSVLGIADKLIF
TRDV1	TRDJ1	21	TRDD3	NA	TGTGCTCTTGGGGAACCGACGTATTGGGGGATACCATGGGCCTACACCGATAAACTCATCTTT	CALGEPTYWGIPWAYTDKLIF
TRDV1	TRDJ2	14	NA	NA	TGTGCTCTTGGGGAACTTTTAACGACAGCACAACTCTTCTTT	CALGELLTTAQLFF
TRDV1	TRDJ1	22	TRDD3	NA	TGTGCTCTTGGGACCCATTTCCTAGGCGGTACTGGGGGATTTCAGTACACCGATAAACTCATCTTT	CALGTHFLGGTGGFQYTDKLIF
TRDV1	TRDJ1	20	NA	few	TGTGCTCTTGGGGAACTCGGTGTCCTTCAAGAGCGCGAGAACACCGATAAACTCATCTTT	CALGELGVLQERENTDKLIF
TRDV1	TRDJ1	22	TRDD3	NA	TGTGCTCTTGGGGAACCCAAAAGCGCTACGGTGGAGTGGGGGATACTCACCGATAAACTCATCTTT	CALGEPKSATVEWGILTDKLIF
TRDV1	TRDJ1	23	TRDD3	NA	TGTGCTCTTGGGGGTTCTATGCCCCGTACTGGGGGATACGCCCGGAGGTACACCGATAAACTCATCTTT	CALGGSMPRTGGYARRYTDKLIF
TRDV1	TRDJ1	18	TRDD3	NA	TGTGCTCTTGGGGGACTCAGGTTTACTGGGATACGCACCGATAAACTCATCTTT	CALGGLRFTGIRTDKLIF